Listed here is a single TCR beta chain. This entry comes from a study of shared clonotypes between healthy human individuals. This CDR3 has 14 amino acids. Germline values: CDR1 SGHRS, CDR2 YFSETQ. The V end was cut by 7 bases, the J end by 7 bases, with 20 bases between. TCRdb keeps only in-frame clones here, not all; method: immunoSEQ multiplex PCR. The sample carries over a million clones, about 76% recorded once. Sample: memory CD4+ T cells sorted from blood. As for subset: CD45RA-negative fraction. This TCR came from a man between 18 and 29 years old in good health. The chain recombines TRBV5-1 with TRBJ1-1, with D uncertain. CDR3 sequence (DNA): TGCGCCAGCCGTACCGCGCCCGAGGCAGTTGAAGCTTTCTTT. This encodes CASRTAPEAVEAFF.